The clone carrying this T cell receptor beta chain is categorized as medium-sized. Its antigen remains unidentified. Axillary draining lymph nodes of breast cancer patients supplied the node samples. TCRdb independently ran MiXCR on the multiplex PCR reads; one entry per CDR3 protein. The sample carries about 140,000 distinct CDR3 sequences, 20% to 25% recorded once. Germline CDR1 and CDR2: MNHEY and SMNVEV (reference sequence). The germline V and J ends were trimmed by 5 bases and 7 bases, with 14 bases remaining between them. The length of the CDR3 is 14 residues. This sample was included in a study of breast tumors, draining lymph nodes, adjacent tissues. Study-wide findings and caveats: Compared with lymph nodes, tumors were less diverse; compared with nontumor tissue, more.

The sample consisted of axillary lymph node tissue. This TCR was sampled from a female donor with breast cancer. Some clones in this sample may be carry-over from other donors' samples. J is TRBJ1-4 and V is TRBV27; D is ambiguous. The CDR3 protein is CASSHSSAPEKLFF. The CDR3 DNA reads TGTGCCAGCAGTCACTCGTCGGCTCCTGAAAAACTGTTTTTT.